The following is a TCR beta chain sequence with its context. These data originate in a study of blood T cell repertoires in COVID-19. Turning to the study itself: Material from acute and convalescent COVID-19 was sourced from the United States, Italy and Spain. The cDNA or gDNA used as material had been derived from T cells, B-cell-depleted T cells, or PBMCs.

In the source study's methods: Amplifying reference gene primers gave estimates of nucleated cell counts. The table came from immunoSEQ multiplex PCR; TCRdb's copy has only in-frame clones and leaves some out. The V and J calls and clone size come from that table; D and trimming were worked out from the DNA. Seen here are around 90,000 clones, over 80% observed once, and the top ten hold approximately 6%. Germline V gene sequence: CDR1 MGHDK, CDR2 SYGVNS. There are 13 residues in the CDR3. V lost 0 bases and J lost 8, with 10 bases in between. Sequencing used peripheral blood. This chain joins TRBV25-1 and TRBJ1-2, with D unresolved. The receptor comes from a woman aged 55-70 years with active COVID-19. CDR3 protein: CASSEYGGRGYTF. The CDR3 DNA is TGTGCCAGCAGTGAATACGGAGGAAGGGGCTACACCTTC.